Sequencing of this TCR beta chain was carried out in a study of blood T cell repertoires in COVID-19. V shed 4 bases, J shed 6 bases, and the junction held 3 bases outside the gene matches. The CDR3 consists of 13 residues. The germline gives CDR1 SGHRS, CDR2 YFSETQ. The data were produced by immunoSEQ multiplex PCR, yet TCRdb's version contains in-frame clones alone and is incomplete. The table has around 83,000 clones, roughly 86% seen once. The sequence was collected from a man older than 75 with active or convalescent COVID-19. The rearrangement joins TRBV5-1 to TRBJ2-1, with 8 nucleotides matching TRBD1. Material: peripheral blood. The CDR3, as DNA: TGCGCCAGCAGCCCGGACAGGGCCAATGAGCAGTTCTTC. It translates to CASSPDRANEQFF. The variable domain in full, with the rest retrieved from reference TRBV5-1 and TRBJ2-1, is KAGVTQTPRYLIKTRGQQVTLSCSPISGHRSVSWYQQTPGQGLQFLFEYFSETQRNKGNFPGRFSGRQFSNSRSEMNVSTLELGDSALYLCASSPDRANEQFFGPGTRLTVL.